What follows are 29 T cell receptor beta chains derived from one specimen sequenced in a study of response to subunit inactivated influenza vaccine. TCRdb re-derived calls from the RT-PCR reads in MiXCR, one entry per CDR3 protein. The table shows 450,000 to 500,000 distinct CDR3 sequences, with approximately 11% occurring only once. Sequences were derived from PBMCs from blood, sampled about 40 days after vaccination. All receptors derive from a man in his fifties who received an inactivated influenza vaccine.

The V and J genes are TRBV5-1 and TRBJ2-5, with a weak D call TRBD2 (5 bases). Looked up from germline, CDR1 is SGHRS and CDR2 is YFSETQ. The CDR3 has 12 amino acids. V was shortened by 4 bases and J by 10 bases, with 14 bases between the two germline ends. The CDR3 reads CASSPPEGSQYF. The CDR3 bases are TGCGCCAGCAGCCCGCCAGAGGGTAGCCAGTACTTC.

This CDR3 reads CASSFTPGALAGSSYNEQFF. In nucleotides, the CDR3 is TGTGCCAGCAGTTTCACTCCGGGGGCTCTAGCCGGTAGCTCCTACAATGAGCAGTTCTTC. This chain connects TRBV12-3 or TRBV12-4 to TRBJ2-1, with D perhaps TRBD1 or TRBD2 (6 bases each). CDR3 length: 20 amino acids. The ends were cut back, 3 bases at V and 0 bases at J, with 24 bases in the middle.

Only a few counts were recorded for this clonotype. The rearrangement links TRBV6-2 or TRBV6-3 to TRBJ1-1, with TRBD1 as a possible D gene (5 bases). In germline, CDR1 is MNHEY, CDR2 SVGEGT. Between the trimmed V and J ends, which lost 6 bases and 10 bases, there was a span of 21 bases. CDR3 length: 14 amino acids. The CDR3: CASSHRGDLLSAFF. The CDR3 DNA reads TGTGCCAGCAGCCACCGGGGGGATCTCCTTTCAGCTTTCTTT.

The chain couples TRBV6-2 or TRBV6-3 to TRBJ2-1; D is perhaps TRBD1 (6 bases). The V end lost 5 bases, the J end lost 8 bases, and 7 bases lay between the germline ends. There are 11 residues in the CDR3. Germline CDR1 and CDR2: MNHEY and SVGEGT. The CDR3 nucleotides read TGTGCCAGCAGTCAGGGGTATGAGCAGTTCTTC. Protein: CASSQGYEQFF.

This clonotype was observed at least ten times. CDR3 amino acids: CASSLGPSESYEQYF. Written as DNA, the CDR3 is TGCGCCAGCAGCTTGGGGCCTAGCGAGTCCTACGAGCAGTACTTC. J is TRBJ2-7 and V is TRBV5-1; D is possibly TRBD2 (6 bases). Germline CDR1 reads SGHRS; CDR2 reads YFSETQ. The CDR3 has 15 residues. Trimming pared 0 bases from V and 1 base from J, leaving 11 bases between.

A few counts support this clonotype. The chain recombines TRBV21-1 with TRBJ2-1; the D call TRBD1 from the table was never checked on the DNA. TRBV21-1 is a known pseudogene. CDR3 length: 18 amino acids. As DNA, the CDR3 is TGTGCCAGCAGCAAAGCCCAGGACAGGTACAGCTCCTACAATGAGCAGTTCTTC. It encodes CASSKAQDRYSSYNEQFF.

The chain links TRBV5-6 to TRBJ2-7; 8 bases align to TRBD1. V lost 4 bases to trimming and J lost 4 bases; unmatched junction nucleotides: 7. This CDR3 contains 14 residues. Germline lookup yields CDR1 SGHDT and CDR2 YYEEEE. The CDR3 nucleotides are TGTGCCAGCAGCCACCCGGGACAGGATTACGAGCAGTACTTC. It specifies CASSHPGQDYEQYF.

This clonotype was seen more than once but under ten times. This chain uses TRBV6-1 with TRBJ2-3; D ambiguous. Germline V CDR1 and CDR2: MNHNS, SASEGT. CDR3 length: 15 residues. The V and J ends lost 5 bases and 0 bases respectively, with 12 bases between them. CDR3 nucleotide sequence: TGTGCCAGCAGTCGGTGGGGATCTAGCACAGATACGCAGTATTTT. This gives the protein CASSRWGSSTDTQYF.

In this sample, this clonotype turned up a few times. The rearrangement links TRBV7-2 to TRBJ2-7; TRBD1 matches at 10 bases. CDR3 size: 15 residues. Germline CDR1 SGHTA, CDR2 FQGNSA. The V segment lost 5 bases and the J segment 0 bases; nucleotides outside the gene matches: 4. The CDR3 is CASSRDRGSSYEQYF. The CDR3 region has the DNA TGTGCCAGCAGCAGGGACAGGGGCAGCTCCTACGAGCAGTACTTC.

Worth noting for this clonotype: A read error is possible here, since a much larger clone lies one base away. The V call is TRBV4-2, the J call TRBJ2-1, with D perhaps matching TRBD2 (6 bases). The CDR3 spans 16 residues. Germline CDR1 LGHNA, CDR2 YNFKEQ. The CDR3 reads CASRQGWTTNYNEQFF. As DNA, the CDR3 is TGTGCCAGCAGGCAAGGGTGGACTACTAACTACAATGAGCAGTTCTTC.

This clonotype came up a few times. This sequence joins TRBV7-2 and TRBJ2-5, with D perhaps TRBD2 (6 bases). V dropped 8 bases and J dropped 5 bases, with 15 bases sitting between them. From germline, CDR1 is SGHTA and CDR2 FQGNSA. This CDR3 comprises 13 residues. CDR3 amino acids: CASQGLPRETQYF. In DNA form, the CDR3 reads TGTGCCAGCCAGGGACTTCCGCGGGAGACCCAGTACTTC. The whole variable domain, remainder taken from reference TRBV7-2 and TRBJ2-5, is GAGVSQSPSNKVTEKGKDVELRCDPISGHTALYWYRQSLGQGLEFLIYFQGNSAPDKSGLPSDRFSAERTGGSVSTLTIQRTQQEDSAVYLCASQGLPRETQYFGPGTRLLVL.

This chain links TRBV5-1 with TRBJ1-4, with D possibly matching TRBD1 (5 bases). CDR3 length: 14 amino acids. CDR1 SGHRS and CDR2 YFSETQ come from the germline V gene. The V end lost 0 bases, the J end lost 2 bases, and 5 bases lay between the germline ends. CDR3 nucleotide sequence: TGCGCCAGCAGCTTGGACAGGACTAATGAAAAACTGTTTTTT. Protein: CASSLDRTNEKLFF.

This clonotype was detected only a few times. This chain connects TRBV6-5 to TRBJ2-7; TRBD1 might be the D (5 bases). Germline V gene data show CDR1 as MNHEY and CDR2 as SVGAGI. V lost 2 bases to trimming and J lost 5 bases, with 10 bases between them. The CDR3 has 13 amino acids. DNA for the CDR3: TGTGCCAGCAGTTACGGCAGGGTTAACGAGCAGTACTTC. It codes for CASSYGRVNEQYF.

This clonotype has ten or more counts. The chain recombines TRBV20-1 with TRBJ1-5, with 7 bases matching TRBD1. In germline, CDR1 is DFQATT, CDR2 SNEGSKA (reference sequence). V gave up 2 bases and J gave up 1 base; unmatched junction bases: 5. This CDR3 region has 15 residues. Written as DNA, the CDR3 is TGCAGTGCTAGAACTACAGGGGTGAGCAATCAGCCCCAGCATTTT. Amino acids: CSARTTGVSNQPQHF.

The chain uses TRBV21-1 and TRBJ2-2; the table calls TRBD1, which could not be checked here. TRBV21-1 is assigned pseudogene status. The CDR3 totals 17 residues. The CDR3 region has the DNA TGTGCCAGCAGCCCCGTCGGGCGGCCCCTAAACACCGGGGAGCTGTTTTTT. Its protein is CASSPVGRPLNTGELFF.

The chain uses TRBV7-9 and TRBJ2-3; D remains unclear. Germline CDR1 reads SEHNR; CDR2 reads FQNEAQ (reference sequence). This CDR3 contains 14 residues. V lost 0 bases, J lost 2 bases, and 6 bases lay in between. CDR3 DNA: TGTGCCAGCAGCTTAGCCTACTTCACAGATACGCAGTATTTT. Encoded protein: CASSLAYFTDTQYF.

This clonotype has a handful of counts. The CDR3 coding sequence is TGTGCCAGCAGCTTCCGGGCCCAGGGGAAGCCCCAGCATTTT. Translated: CASSFRAQGKPQHF. V gene TRBV3-1 combines with J gene TRBJ1-5; perhaps TRBD1 as D (6 bases). CDR1 and CDR2 (germline): LGHDT, YNNKEL (reference sequence). CDR3 length equals 14 residues. V shed 5 bases and J shed 8 bases, with 16 bases lying between them.

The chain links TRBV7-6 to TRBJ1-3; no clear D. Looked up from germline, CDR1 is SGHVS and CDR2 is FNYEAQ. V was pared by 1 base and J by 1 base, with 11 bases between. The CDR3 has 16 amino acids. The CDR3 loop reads CASSLGGPGSGNTIYF. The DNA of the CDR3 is TGTGCCAGCAGCTTAGGAGGCCCCGGATCTGGAAACACCATATATTTT.

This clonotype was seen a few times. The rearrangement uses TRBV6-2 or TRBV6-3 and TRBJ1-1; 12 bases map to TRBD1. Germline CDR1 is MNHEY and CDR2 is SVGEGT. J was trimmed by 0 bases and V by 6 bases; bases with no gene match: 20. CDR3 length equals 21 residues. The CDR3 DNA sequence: TGTGCCAGCAGCTCAATAAGGGACAGGGGGCTTAGAATGCTCATGAACACTGAAGCTTTCTTT. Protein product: CASSSIRDRGLRMLMNTEAFF.

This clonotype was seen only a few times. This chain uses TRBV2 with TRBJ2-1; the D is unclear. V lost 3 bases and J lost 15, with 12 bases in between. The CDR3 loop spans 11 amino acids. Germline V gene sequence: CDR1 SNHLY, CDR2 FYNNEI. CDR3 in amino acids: CASSDGSGRFF. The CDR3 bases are TGTGCCAGCAGTGATGGGTCTGGGCGGTTCTTC.

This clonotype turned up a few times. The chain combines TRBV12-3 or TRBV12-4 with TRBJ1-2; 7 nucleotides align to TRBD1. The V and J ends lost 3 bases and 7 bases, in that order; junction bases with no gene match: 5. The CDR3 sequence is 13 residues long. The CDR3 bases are TGTGCCAGCAGTTTCGACAGGGTTGGTGGCTACACCTTC. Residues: CASSFDRVGGYTF.

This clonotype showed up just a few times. This chain's CDR3 is CASSEQGTYGYTF. CDR3 sequence (DNA): TGTGCCAGCAGTGAACAGGGGACCTATGGCTACACCTTC. This chain joins TRBV25-1 and TRBJ1-2; possible D gene TRBD1, 6 bases. CDR1 MGHDK and CDR2 SYGVNS come from the germline V gene. Trimming took 2 bases from V and 4 from J, leaving 8 bases between them. This CDR3 has 13 amino acids.

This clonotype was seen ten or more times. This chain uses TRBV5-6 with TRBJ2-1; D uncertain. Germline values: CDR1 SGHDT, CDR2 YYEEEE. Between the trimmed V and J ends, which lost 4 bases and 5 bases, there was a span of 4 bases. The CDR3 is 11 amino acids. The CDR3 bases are TGTGCCAGCAGCGTCCACAATGAGCAGTTCTTC. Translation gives CASSVHNEQFF.

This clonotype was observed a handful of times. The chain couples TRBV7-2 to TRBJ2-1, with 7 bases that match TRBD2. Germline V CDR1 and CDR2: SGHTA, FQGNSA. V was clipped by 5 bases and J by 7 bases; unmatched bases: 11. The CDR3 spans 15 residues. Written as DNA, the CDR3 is TGTGCCAGCAGCCCCCCCCTAGCGGAGGGAAATGAGCAGTTCTTC. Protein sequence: CASSPPLAEGNEQFF.

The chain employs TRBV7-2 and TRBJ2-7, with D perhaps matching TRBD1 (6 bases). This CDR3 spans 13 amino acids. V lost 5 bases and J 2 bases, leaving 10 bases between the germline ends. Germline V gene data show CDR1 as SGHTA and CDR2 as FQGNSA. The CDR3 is CASSKGQAYEQYF. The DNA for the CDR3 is TGTGCCAGCAGCAAGGGACAAGCCTACGAGCAGTACTTC. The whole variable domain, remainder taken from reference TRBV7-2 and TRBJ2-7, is GAGVSQSPSNKVTEKGKDVELRCDPISGHTALYWYRQSLGQGLEFLIYFQGNSAPDKSGLPSDRFSAERTGGSVSTLTIQRTQQEDSAVYLCASSKGQAYEQYFGPGTRLTVT.

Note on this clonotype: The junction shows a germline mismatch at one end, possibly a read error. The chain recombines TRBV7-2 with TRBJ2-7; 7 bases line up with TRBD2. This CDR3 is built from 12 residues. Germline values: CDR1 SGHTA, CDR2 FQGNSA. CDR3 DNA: TGTGCCAGCAGCCTGGATGGACTAGACTGGAGGTTC. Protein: CASSLDGLDWRF. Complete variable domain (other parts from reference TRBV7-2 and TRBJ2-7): GAGVSQSPSNKVTEKGKDVELRCDPISGHTALYWYRQSLGQGLEFLIYFQGNSAPDKSGLPSDRFSAERTGGSVSTLTIQRTQQEDSAVYLCASSLDGLDWRFGPGTRLTVT.

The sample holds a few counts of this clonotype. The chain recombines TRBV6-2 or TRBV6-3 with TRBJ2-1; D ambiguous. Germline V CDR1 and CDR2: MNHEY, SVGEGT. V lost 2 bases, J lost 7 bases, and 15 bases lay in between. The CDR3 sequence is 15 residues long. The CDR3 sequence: CASSYTLVGMNEQFF. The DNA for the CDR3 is TGTGCCAGCAGTTACACCCTAGTAGGGATGAATGAGCAGTTCTTC.

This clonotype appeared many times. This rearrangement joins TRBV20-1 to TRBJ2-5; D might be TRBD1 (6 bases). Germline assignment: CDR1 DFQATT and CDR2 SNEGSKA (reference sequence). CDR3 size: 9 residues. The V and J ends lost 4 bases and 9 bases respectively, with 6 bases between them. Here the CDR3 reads CSAKGAQYF. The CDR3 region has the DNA TGCAGTGCTAAGGGGGCCCAGTACTTC.

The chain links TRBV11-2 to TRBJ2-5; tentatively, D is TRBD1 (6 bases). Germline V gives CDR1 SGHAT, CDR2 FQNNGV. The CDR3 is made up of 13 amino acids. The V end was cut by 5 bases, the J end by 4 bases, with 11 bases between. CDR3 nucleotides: TGTGCCAGCAGCCGTAGAGGGGGAGAGACCCAGTACTTC. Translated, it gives CASSRRGGETQYF.